This paragraph covers one T cell receptor beta chain sequence. The antigen is unknown. V shed 9 bases, J shed 2 bases, and the junction held 3 bases outside the gene matches. This CDR3 region has 12 residues. The V gene's germline CDR1 is MNHNY and CDR2 SVGAGI (reference sequence). These data are taken from a study of cytotoxic CD8 clonotypes in ibrutinib-treated CLL. Findings and limits, study-wide: The clonality went up when patients responded to ibrutinib and dropped back toward baseline at progression. Sustained-remission and progressing patients had unequal sampling times.

Depths of 1 in 200,000 to 1 in 1 million T cells were the sequencing target. Sequencing used immunoSEQ multiplex PCR; TCRdb keeps in-frame clones, though not all of them. The data hold approximately 130,000 clones, with approximately 80% observed a single time. This sequence originates from a human donor with chronic lymphocytic leukemia. Sequencing used PBMCs, obtained after 24 months of ibrutinib treatment. V and J are TRBV6-6 and TRBJ2-7; 8 bases map to TRBD2. CDR3: CASSGVAYEQYF. The CDR3 nucleotides read TGTGCCAGTAGCGGGGTGGCCTACGAGCAGTACTTC.